This record concerns one TCR beta chain sequence. The data are from a study of blood T cell repertoires in COVID-19. Study-level background: T cells, B-cell-depleted T cells, or PBMCs provided the cDNA or gDNA that served as material.

Everyone who took part was roughly 18 to 100 years old, and they came from about 25 US areas. Donors of Cohort 3 who recovered were those that had two negative PCRs, clearance, or symptom resolution. The CDR3 totals 15 residues. V lost 1 base, J lost 2 bases, and 11 bases lay in between. CDR1 is LNHNV and CDR2 is YYDKDF in the germline V gene (reference sequence). Source study methods: Researchers report that nucleated cell counts were estimated from reference gene primer amplification. Sequencing was performed with immunoSEQ multiplex PCR; in TCRdb, only in-frame clones are kept and a portion is missing. V, J and clone size derive from that table, while D and trimming were established from the DNA sequence. The sample has over 250,000 clones; around 90% are singletons.

Sequencing used PBMCs or T cells enriched from blood (not recorded which). The chain recombines TRBV15 with TRBJ1-2; a weak D match, TRBD1 (5 bases). This clonotype was obtained from a man between 60 and 70 years old who had recovered from COVID-19. Here the CDR3 DNA reads TGTGCCACCAGCAGAGCAGGGCTACTGAACTATGGCTACACCTTC. It yields the protein CATSRAGLLNYGYTF.